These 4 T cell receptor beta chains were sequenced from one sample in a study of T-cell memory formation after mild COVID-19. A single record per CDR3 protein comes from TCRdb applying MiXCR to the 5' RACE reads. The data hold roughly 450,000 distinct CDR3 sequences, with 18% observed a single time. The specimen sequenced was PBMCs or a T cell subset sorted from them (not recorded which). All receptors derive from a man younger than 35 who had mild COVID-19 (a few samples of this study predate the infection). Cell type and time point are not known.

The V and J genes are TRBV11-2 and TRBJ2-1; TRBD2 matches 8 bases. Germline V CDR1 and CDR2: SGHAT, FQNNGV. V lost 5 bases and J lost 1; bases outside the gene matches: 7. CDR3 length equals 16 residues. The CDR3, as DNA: TGTGCCAGCAGCCTTAGCGGGGAACGATCCTACAATGAGCAGTTCTTC. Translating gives CASSLSGERSYNEQFF.

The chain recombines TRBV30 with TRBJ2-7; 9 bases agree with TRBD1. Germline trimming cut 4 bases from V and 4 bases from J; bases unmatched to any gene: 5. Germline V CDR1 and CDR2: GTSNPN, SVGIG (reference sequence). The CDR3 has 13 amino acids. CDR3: CAWTQGARYEQYF. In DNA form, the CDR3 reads TGTGCCTGGACACAGGGGGCGCGGTACGAGCAGTACTTC.

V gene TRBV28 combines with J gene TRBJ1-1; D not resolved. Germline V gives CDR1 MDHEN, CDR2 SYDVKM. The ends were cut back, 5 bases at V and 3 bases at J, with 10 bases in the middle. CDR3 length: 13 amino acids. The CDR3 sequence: CASSPGRDTEAFF. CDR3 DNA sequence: TGTGCCAGCAGTCCTGGTAGGGACACTGAAGCTTTCTTT.

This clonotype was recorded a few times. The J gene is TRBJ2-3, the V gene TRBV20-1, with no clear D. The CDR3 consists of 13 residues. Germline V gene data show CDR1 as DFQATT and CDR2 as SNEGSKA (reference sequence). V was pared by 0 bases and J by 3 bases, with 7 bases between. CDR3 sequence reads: CSARESRTDTQYF. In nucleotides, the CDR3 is TGCAGTGCTAGAGAGTCGCGGACAGATACGCAGTATTTT.